This T cell receptor (beta chain) comes out of a study of blood T cell repertoires in COVID-19. Study-level information: Both acute and convalescent COVID-19 samples were obtained from the United States, Italy and Spain. T cells, B-cell-depleted T cells, or PBMCs provided the cDNA or gDNA that served as material.

Original analysis: Reference gene primers were amplified, and this amplification served to estimate nucleated cell counts. Assay: immunoSEQ multiplex PCR; the TCRdb copy retains only in-frame clones and omits some. V and J calls and clone size are those listed in that table; D and trimming were worked out from the DNA. The table shows about 370,000 clones, with roughly 90% occurring only once. Germline assignment: CDR1 LGHNA and CDR2 YSLEER. This CDR3 contains 13 residues. With 0 bases removed from V and 9 bases from J, the gap between germline ends came to 6 bases. A single count supports this clone. The Seattle patients, enrolled during active infection, were followed longitudinally.

The chain combines TRBV4-3 with TRBJ1-6; D unclear. Sequencing was done on a sample of peripheral blood. The TCR originated in a woman aged 25 to 45 with COVID-19, enrolled during active disease. Here the CDR3 DNA reads TGCGCCAGCAGCCAAGATTTCTCTTCACCCCTCCACTTT. It encodes CASSQDFSSPLHF.